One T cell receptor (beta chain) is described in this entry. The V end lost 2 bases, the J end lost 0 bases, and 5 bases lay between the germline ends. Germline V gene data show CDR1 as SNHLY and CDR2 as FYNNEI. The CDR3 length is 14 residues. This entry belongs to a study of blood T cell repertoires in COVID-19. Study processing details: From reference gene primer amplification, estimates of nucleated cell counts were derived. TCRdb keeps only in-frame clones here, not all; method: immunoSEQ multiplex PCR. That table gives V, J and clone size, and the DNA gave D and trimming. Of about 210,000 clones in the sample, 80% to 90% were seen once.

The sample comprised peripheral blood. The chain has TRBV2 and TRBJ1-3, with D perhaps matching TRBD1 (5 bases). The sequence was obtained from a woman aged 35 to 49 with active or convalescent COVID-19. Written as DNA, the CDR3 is TGTGCCAGCAGTGAACAGGGCTCTGGAAACACCATATATTTT. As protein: CASSEQGSGNTIYF.